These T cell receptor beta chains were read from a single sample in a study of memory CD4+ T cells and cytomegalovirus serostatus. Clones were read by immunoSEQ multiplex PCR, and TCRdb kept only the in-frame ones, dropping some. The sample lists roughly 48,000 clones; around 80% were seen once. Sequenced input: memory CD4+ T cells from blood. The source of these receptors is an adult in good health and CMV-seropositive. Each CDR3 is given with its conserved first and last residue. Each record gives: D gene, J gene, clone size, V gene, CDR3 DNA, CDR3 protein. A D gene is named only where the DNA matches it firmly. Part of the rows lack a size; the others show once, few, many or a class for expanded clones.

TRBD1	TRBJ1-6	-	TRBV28	TGTGCCAGCAGTTCCCGACAGGGGGCTGGTTCACCCCTCCACTTT	CASSSRQGAGSPLHF
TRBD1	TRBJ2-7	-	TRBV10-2	TGCGCCAGCAGTGAGGCCTCCGGGACAGGGACCTACGAGCAGTACTTC	CASSEASGTGTYEQYF
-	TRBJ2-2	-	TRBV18	TGTGCCAGCTCTGAGACGGCCACCGGGGAGCTGTTTTTT	CASSETATGELFF
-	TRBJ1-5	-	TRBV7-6	TGTGCCAGCAGCTTAGGACGGACCGGGAAAAACGAGCAGCCCCAGCATTTT	CASSLGRTGKNEQPQHF
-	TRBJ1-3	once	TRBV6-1	TGTGCCAGCAGTGAAATGGGAGGTAGAAACACCATATATTTT	CASSEMGGRNTIYF
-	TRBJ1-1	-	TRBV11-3	TGTGCCAGCAGCGCTCAGGGTTACACTGAAGCTTTCTTT	CASSAQGYTEAFF
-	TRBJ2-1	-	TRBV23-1	TGCGCCAGCAGTCATCCTGCGGGGCGGGAAGCTCGCAATGAGCAGTTCTTC	CASSHPAGREARNEQFF
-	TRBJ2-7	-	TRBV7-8	TGTGCCAGCAGCCAGCTTCCCCTTGGCTTGGAGACAAAGCAGTACTTC	CASSQLPLGLETKQYF
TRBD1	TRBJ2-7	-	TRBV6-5	TGTGCCAGCAGGGACAGGATGGTTTCCTACGAGCAGTACTTC	CASRDRMVSYEQYF
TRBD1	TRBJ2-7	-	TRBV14	TGTGCCAGCAGCCCTCCGAAGGGGGCGGGCGAGCAGTACTTC	CASSPPKGAGEQYF
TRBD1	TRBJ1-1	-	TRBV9	TGTGCCAGCAGCGTATTGACAGGGGGCGGGGGCACTGAAGCTTTCTTT	CASSVLTGGGGTEAFF
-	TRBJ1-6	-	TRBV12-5	TGTGCTAGTGGCACCGGGACGAATTCACCCCTCCACTTT	CASGTGTNSPLHF
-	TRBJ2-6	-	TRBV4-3	TGCGCCAGCAGCCATACGGACTCTGGGGCCAACGTCCTGACTTTC	CASSHTDSGANVLTF
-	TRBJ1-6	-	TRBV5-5	TGTGCCAGCAGACTTGTCAATTCACCCCTCCACTTT	CASRLVNSPLHF
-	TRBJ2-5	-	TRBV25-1	TGTGCCAGCAGTGACCGGACGGAGTACCAAGAGACCCAGTACTTC	CASSDRTEYQETQYF
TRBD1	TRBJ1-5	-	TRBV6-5	TGTGCCAGCAGGCGAGGGGGCAGGGGTCAGCCCCAGCATTTT	CASRRGGRGQPQHF
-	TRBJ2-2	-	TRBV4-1	TGCGCCAGCAGCCAAGAGGGGGCGCGGGGCGGGGAGCTGTTTTTT	CASSQEGARGGELFF
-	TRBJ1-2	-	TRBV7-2	TGTGCCAGCAGCTTAGTGGAGGGCCTTAACTATGGCTACACCTTC	CASSLVEGLNYGYTF
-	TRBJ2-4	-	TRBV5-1	TGCGCCAGCAGCTCCCTACCAGGGGAAAACATTCAGTACTTC	CASSSLPGENIQYF
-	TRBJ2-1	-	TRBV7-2	TGTGCCAGCAGCTTAAGTGGGGGGGGCCTGGGTTCCTACAATGAGCAGTTCTTC	CASSLSGGGLGSYNEQFF
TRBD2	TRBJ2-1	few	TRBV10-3	TGTGCCATCATGCCTAGCGGGGGCGGCAATGAGCAGTTCTTC	CAIMPSGGGNEQFF
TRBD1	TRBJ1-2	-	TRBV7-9	TGTGCCAGCAGCTTTCGAGGACAGGGGGCTGGCGGCTACACCTTC	CASSFRGQGAGGYTF
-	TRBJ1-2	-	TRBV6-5	TGTGCCGCAGGTCCCCCACAGGGTAAGGGCTACACCTTC	CAAGPPQGKGYTF
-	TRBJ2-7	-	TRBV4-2	TGTGCCAGCAGCCAAGATATAGGGACCTCCTACGAGCAGTACTTC	CASSQDIGTSYEQYF
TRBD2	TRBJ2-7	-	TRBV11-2	TGTGCCAGCAGCTTAGATAGTAGCGGGAGCCCTTTCTACGAGCAGTACTTC	CASSLDSSGSPFYEQYF
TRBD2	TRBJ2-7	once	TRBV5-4	TGTGCCAGCAGCTCGGGTCTGGCGGGAGGAGGTGAGCAGTACTTC	CASSSGLAGGGEQYF
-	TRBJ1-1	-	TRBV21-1	TGTGCCAGCACCTTAATGGGAGGGTTAGGGGCGGTGAGCACTGAAGCTTTCTTT	CASTLMGGLGAVSTEAFF
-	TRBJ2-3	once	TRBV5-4	TGTGCCAGCAGCTTAGAGGGGCCCACAGATACGCAGTATTTT	CASSLEGPTDTQYF
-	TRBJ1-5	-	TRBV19	TGTGCCAGTAGCATCCGGGGCAGCTCTAGCAATCAGCCCCAGCATTTT	CASSIRGSSSNQPQHF
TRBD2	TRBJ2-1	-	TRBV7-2	TGTGCCAGCAGTTTATCGACTAGCGGTTACAATGAGCAGTTCTTC	CASSLSTSGYNEQFF
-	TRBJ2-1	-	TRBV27	TGTGCCAGCAGTTTAGTATTGGGGAATGAGCAGTTCTTC	CASSLVLGNEQFF
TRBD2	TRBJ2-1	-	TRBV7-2	TGTGCCAGCAGCTCGGGACTAGCCTACAATGAGCAGTTCTTC	CASSSGLAYNEQFF
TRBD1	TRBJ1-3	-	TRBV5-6	TGTGCCAGCAGCTTAACCGGGACAGGGGGTGCTGGAAACACCATATATTTT	CASSLTGTGGAGNTIYF
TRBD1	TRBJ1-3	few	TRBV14	TGTGCCAGCAGCCAAGACCCCGGGACAGGGCCTGGAAACACCATATATTTT	CASSQDPGTGPGNTIYF